This T cell receptor (beta chain) comes out of a study of shared clonotypes between healthy human individuals. On the study more broadly: Participating donors consisted of two women and three men aged 18 to 49.

Using about 190 ng DNA, approximately 30,000 T cell genomes, the sorted-subset replicate PCRs were run. The repertoire was sequenced with immunoSEQ multiplex PCR; TCRdb's copy has only in-frame clones and lacks some. The top ten hold about 0.39% of the sample, which has about 2.3 million clones, approximately 93% seen once. Germline V lookup: CDR1 SGDLS, CDR2 YYNGEE. The V segment lost 4 bases and the J segment 8 bases; nucleotides outside the gene matches: 4. This CDR3 has 12 amino acids. The receptor comes from a man aged 18 to 29 in good health. Some clones in this sample may be carry-over from other donors' samples. This rearrangement joins TRBV9 to TRBJ1-2; 8 nucleotides match TRBD1. The specimen sequenced was naive CD4+ T cells from PBMCs. Subset given: CD45RA+ positively selected. CDR3 in DNA: TGTGCCAGCAGCTTGGGGGACAGGGGCTACACCTTC. This codes for CASSLGDRGYTF. The variable domain in full, with the rest retrieved from reference TRBV9 and TRBJ1-2, is DSGVTQTPKHLITATGQRVTLRCSPRSGDLSVYWYQQSLDQGLQFLIQYYNGEERAKGNILERFSAQQFPDLHSELNLSSLELGDSALYFCASSLGDRGYTFGSGTRLTVV.